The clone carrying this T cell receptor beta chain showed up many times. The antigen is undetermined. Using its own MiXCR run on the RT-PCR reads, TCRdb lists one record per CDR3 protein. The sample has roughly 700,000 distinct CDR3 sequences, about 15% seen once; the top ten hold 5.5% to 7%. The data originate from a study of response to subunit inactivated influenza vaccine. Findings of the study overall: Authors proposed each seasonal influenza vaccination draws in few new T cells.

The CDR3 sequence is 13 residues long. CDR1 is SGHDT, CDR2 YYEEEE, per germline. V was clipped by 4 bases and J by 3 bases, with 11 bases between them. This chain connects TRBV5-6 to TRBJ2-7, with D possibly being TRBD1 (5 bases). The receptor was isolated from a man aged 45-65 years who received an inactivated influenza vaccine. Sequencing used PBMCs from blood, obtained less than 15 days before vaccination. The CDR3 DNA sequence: TGTGCCAGCAGCGGGGTAGACAGCTACGAGCAGTACTTC. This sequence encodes CASSGVDSYEQYF. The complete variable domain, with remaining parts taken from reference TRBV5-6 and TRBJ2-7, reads DAGVTQSPTHLIKTRGQQVTLRCSPKSGHDTVSWYQQALGQGPQFIFQYYEEEERQRGNFPDRFSGHQFPNYSSELNVNALLLGDSALYLCASSGVDSYEQYFGPGTRLTVT.